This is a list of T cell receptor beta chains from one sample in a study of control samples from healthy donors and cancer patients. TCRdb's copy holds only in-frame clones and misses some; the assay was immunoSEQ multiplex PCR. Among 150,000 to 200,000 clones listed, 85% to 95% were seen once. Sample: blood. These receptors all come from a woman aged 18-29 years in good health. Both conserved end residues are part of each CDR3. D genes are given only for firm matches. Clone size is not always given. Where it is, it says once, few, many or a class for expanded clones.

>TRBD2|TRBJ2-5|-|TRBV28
TGTGCCAGCAGACTGCCAACCGGGACTAGCGGGAGTGAGACCCAGTACTTC
CASRLPTGTSGSETQYF
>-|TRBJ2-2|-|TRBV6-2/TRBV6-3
TGTGCCAGCAGTTCCCTCACCTGGACCGGGGAGCTGTTTTTT
CASSSLTWTGELFF
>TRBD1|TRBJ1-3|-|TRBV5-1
TGCGCCAGCAGCCCGGGACAGGGGGTTGACACCATATATTTT
CASSPGQGVDTIYF
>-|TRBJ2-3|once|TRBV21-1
TGTGCCAGCAGCATGCGGGAATTGGGACAGAAGAAAACAGATACGCAGTATTTT
CASSMRELGQKKTDTQYF
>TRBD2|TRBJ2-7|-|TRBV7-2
TGTGCCAGCAGCTTAACCGGACTAGCGGCTTACGAGCAGTACTTC
CASSLTGLAAYEQYF
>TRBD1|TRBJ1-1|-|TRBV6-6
TGTGCCAGCAGCCAAACAGGGGGCACCATGAACACTGAAGCTTTCTTT
CASSQTGGTMNTEAFF
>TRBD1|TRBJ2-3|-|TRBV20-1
TGCAGTGCTAGTGGGACAGGGGAAGGGAGCACAGATACGCAGTATTTT
CSASGTGEGSTDTQYF
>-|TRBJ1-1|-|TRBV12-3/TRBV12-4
TGTGCCAGCCGCGCGGATGGGAACACTGAAGCTTTCTTT
CASRADGNTEAFF
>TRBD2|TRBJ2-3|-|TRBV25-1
TGTGCCAGCAGTGCACGACCGGGACTAGCGGGGGGTGGAGATACGCAGTATTTT
CASSARPGLAGGGDTQYF
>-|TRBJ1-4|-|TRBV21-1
TGTGCCAGCAGCCCTTGGACAGGGGGCAATGAAAAACTGTTTTTT
CASSPWTGGNEKLFF
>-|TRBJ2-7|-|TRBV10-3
TGTGCCATCAGTGGATTATCCTACGAGCAGTACTTC
CAISGLSYEQYF
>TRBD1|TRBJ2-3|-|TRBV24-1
TGTGCCACCAGTGGGGGACAGGGGTTTGATACGCAGTATTTT
CATSGGQGFDTQYF
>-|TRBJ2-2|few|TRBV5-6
TGTGCCAGCAGCTTGTCAGGGAGGTTCACCGGGGAGCTGTTTTTT
CASSLSGRFTGELFF
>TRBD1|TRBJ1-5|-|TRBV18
TGTGCCAGCTCCGGGACAGGACAAGGGCAGCCCCAGCATTTT
CASSGTGQGQPQHF
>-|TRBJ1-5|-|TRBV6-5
TGTGCCAGCAGTTACTCGGGGGGAGTTTGGCATTTT
CASSYSGGVWHF
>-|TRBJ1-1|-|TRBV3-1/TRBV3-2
TGTGCCAGCAGCCAAGATTTTTTTGACAGCAACACTGAAGCTTTCTTT
CASSQDFFDSNTEAFF
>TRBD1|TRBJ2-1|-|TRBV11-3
TGTGCCAGCAGCCCCGCCGGGACAGGGAACAATGAGCAGTTCTTC
CASSPAGTGNNEQFF
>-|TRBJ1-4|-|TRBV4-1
TGCGCCAGCAGCCAAAGTGGTGAAAAACTGTTTTTT
CASSQSGEKLFF
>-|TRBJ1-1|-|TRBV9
TGTGCCAGCAGCCCCCTGACAGTAGACTACATGAACACTGAAGCTTTCTTT
CASSPLTVDYMNTEAFF
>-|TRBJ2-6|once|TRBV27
TGTGCCAGCCTGACTCGGGACTCCATTCTCTCTGGGGCCAACGTCCTGACTTTC
CASLTRDSILSGANVLTF
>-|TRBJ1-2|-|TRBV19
TGTGCCAGTAGTATATTGCAGACCACCATCTATGGCTACACCTTC
CASSILQTTIYGYTF
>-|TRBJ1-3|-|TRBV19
TGTGCCAGTAGTCTCCCGCCCCAAACAGGAGTCTCTGGAAACACCATATATTTT
CASSLPPQTGVSGNTIYF
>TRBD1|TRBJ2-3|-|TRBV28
TGTGCCAGCAGTGCCTACAGGGGTGAGGTTTGGGATACGCAGTATTTT
CASSAYRGEVWDTQYF